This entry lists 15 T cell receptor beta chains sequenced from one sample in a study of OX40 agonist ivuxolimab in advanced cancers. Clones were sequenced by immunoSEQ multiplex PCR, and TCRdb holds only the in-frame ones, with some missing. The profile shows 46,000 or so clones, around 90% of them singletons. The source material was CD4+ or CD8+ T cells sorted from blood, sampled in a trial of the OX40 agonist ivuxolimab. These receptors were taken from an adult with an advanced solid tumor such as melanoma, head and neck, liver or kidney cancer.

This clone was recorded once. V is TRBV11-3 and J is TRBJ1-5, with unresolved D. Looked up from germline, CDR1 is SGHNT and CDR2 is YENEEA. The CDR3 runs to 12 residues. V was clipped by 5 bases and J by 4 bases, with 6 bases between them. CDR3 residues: CASSVGNQPQHF. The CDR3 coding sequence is TGTGCCAGCAGCGTAGGAAATCAGCCCCAGCATTTT. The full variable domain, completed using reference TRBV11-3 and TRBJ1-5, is EAGVVQSPRYKIIEKKQPVAFWCNPISGHNTLYWYLQNLGQGPELLIRYENEEAVDDSQLPKDRFSAERLKGVDSTLKIQPAELGDSAVYLCASSVGNQPQHFGDGTRLSIL.

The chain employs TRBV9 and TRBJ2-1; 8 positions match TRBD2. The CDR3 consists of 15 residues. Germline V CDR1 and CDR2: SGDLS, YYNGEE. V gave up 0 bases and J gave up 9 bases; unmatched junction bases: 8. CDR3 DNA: TGTGCCAGCAGCGTAGGCAGCGGGAGTACCATTGAGCAGTTCTTC. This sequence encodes CASSVGSGSTIEQFF.

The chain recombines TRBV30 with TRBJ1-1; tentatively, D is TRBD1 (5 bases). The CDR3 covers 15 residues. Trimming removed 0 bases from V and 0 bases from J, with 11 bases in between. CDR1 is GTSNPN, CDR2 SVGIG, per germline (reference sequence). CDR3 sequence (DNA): TGTGCCTGGAGTGTACTCGGGGGGATGAACACTGAAGCTTTCTTT. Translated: CAWSVLGGMNTEAFF.

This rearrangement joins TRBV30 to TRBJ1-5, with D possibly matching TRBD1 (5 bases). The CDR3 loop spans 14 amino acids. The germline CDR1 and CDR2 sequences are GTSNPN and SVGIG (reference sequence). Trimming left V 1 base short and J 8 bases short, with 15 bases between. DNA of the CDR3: TGTGCCTGGAGTGGTCCAGAGGGAGGGGAGCCCCAGCATTTT. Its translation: CAWSGPEGGEPQHF.

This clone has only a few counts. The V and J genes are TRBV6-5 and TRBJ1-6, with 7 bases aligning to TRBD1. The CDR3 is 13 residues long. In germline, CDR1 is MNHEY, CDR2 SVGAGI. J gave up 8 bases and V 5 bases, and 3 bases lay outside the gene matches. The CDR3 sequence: CASSPGTDSPLHF. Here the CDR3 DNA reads TGTGCCAGCAGTCCCGGGACAGATTCACCCCTCCACTTT.

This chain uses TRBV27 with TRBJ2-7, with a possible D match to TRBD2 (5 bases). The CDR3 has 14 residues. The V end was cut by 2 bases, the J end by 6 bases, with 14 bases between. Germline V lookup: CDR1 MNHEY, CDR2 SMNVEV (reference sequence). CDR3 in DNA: TGTGCCAGCAGTTTAATTGCCGGGGTTGGCGAGCAGTACTTC. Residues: CASSLIAGVGEQYF.

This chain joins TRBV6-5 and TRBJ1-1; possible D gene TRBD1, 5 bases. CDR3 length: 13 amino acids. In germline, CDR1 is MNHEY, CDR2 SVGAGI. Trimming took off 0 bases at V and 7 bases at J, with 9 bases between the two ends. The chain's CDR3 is CASSYSSGLEAFF. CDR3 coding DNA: TGTGCCAGCAGTTACTCCTCGGGGCTTGAAGCTTTCTTT.

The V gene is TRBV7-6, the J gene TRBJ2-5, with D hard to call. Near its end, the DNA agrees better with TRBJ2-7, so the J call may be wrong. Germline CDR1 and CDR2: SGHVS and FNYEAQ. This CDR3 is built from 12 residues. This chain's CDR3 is CASSPQGSEQYF. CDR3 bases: TGTGCCAGCAGCCCGCAAGGAAGCGAGCAGTACTTC.

CDR3 nucleotides: TGTGCCAGCAGTTACCTCGGGACAGGGGACTCAGGGGGCTACACCTTC. This encodes CASSYLGTGDSGGYTF. This chain uses TRBV6-5 with TRBJ1-2; 10 bases map to TRBD1. The junction had 11 bases not matched to a gene; V was cut back by 2 bases and J by 8 bases. From germline, CDR1 is MNHEY and CDR2 SVGAGI. The CDR3 consists of 16 residues.

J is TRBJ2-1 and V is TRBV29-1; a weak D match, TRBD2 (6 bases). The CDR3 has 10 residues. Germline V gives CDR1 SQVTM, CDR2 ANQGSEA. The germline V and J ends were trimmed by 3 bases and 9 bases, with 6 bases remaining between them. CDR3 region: CSVERGEQFF. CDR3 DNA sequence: TGCAGCGTTGAGCGGGGTGAGCAGTTCTTC.

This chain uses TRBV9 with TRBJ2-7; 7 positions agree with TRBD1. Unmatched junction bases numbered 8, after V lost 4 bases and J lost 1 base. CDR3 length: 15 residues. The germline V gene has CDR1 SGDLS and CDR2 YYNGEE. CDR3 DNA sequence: TGTGCCAGCAGCAACGACAGGGAAAGGTCCTACGAGCAGTACTTC. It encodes CASSNDRERSYEQYF.

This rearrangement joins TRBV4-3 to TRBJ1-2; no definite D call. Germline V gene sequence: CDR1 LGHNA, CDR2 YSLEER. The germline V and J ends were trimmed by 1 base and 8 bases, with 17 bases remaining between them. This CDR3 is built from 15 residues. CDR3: CASSQVDGELGGYTF. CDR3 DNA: TGCGCCAGCAGCCAAGTGGATGGGGAGCTCGGCGGCTACACCTTC.

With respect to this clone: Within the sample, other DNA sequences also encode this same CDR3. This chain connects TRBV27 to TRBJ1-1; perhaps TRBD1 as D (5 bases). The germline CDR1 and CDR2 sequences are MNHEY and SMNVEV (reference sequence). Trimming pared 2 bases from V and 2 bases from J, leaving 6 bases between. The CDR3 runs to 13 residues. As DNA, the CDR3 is TGTGCCAGCAGTTTAGGGGCTAACACTGAAGCTTTCTTT. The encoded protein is CASSLGANTEAFF.

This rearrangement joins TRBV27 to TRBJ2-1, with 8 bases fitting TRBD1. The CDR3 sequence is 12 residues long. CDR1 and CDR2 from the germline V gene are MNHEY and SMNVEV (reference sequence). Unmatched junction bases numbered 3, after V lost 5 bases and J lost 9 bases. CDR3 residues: CASSHQGAEQFF. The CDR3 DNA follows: TGTGCCAGCAGTCACCAGGGGGCTGAGCAGTTCTTC.

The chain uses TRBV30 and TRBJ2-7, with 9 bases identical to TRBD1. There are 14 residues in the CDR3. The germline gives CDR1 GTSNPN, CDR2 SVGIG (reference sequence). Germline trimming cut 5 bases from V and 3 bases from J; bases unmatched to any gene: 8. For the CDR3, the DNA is TGTGCCTGGGACCCCGGGACAGGGATCTACGAGCAGTACTTC. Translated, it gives CAWDPGTGIYEQYF.